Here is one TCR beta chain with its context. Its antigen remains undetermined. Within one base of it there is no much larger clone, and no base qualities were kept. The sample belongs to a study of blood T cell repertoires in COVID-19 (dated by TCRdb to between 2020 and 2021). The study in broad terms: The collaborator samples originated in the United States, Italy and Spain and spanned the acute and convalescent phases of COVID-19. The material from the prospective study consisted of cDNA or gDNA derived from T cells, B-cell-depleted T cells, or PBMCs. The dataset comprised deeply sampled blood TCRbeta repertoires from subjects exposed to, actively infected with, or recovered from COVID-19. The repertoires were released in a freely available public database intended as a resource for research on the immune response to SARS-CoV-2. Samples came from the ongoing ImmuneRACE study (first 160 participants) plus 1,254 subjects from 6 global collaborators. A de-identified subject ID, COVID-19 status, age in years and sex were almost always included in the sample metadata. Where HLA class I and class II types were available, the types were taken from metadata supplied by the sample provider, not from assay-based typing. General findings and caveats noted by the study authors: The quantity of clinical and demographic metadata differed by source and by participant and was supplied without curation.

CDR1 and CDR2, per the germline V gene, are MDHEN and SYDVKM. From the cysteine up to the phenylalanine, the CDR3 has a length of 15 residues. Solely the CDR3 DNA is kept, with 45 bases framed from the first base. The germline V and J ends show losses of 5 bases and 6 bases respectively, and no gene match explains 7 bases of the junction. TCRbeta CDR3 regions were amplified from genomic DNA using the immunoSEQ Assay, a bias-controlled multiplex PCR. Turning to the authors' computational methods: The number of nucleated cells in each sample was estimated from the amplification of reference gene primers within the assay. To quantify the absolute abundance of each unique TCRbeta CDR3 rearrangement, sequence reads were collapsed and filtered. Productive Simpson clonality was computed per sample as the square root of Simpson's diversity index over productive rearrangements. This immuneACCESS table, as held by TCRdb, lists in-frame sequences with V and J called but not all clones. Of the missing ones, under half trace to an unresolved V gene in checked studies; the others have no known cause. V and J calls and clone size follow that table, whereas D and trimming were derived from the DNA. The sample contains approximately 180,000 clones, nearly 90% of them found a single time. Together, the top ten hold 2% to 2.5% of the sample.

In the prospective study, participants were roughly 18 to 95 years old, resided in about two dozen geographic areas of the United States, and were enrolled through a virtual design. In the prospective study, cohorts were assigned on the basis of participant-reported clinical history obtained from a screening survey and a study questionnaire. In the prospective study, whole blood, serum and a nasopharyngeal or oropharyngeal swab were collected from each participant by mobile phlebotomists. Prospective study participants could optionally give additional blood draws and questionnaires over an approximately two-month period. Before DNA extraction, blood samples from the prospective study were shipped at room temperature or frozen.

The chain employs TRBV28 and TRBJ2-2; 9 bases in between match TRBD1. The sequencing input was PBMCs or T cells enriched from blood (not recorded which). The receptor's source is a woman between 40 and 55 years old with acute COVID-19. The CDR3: CASSPWTGEAGELFF. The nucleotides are TGTGCCAGCAGTCCGTGGACAGGGGAGGCCGGGGAGCTGTTTTTT.